Reported below is one T cell receptor (beta chain). Its antigen is unknown. No patient received treatment before thyroid surgery. The junction had 13 bases not matched to a gene; V was cut back by 3 bases and J by 3 bases. The CDR3 covers 17 residues. The germline gives CDR1 LGHDT, CDR2 YNNKEL (reference sequence). This sample stems from a study of metastatic and nonmetastatic thyroid tumors. In the study overall: The authors compared repertoires across blood and tumor or nodule tissue from malignant and benign thyroid patients.

Whole-study results and caveats: A significant increase in TCR beta diversity was reportedly seen in malignant thyroid tumors relative to benign nodules, in blood and tumor.

TCRdb recomputed clones from the PCR reads via MiXCR. There are some 30,000 clones in the sample; more than 10% occur only once, and 15% to 20% lies in the top ten. Material for sequencing was blood. This clonotype was sampled from a female donor with papillary thyroid cancer or a benign thyroid nodule (not recorded which). Some clones in this sample may be carry-over from other donors' samples. The chain is built from TRBV3-1 and TRBJ2-5, with 7 bases aligning to TRBD2. CDR3 amino acids: CASSQEQGLGGEETQYF. CDR3 DNA sequence: TGTGCCAGCAGCCAGGAGCAAGGCCTGGGGGGGGAAGAGACCCAGTACTTC.